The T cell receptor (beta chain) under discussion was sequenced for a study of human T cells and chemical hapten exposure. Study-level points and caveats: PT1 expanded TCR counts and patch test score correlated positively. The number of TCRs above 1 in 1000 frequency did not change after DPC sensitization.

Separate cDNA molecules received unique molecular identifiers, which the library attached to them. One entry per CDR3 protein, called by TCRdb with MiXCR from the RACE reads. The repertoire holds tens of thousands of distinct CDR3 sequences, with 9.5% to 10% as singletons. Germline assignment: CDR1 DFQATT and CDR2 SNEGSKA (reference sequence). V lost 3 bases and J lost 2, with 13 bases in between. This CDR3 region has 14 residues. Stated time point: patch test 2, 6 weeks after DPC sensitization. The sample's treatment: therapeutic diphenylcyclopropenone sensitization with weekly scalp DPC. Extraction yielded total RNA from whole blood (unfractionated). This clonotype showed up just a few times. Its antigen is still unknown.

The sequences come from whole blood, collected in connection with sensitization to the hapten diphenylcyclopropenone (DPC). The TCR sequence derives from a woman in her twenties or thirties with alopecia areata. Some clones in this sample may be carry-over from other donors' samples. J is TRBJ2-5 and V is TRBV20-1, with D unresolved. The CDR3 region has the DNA TGCAGTGCTAGGGAACCGGACCGACAAGAGACCCAGTACTTC. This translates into CSAREPDRQETQYF.